A single sample is the source of the 7 T cell receptor beta chains below, sequenced in a study of T cells after yellow fever vaccination. TCRdb used MiXCR to reprocess the 5' RACE reads, holding one entry per CDR3 protein. Of fewer than 450,000 distinct CDR3 sequences detected, under 14% appear once; the ten largest clones hold around 19%. The sequencing used PBMCs, collected on the day of the first yellow fever vaccination. These receptors all come from a man aged 18-30 years who received the YFV17D yellow fever vaccine.

This clonotype has at least ten counts. The genes are TRBV5-1 and TRBJ2-1; D not certain. CDR1 SGHRS and CDR2 YFSETQ come from the germline V gene. The V gene lost 2 bases and the J gene lost 7 bases, with 7 bases spanning the gap. CDR3 length: 12 residues. The chain's CDR3 is CASSFPPNEQFF. The CDR3 region has the DNA TGCGCCAGCAGCTTCCCACCGAATGAGCAGTTCTTC.

This chain joins TRBV5-1 and TRBJ2-7, with 8 nucleotides matching TRBD1. The CDR3 loop spans 15 amino acids. Germline V CDR1 and CDR2: SGHRS, YFSETQ. The J segment lost 2 bases and the V segment lost 2 bases, leaving 6 bases of the junction unmatched. In DNA, the CDR3 is TGCGCCAGCAGCTTCCGGACAGGGATGACCTACGAGCAGTACTTC. Its protein is CASSFRTGMTYEQYF.

This clonotype showed up just a few times. The chain employs TRBV7-9 and TRBJ2-7; D is unresolved. V was clipped by 3 bases and J by 6 bases, with 9 bases between them. The CDR3 is 12 amino acids. Germline CDR1 is SEHNR and CDR2 is FQNEAQ (reference sequence). In nucleotides, the CDR3 is TGTGCCAGCAGCTTGGCCGGCAGCGAGCAGTACTTC. Protein product: CASSLAGSEQYF. Using reference TRBV7-9 and TRBJ2-7 for the parts outside the CDR3, the full variable domain is DTGVSQNPRHKITKRGQNVTFRCDPISEHNRLYWYRQTLGQGPEFLTYFQNEAQLEKSRLLSDRFSAERPKGSFSTLEIQRTEQGDSAMYLCASSLAGSEQYFGPGTRLTVT.

The chain is built from TRBV5-1 and TRBJ1-1, with 8 bases fitting TRBD1. Germline-derived CDR1 and CDR2 are SGHRS and YFSETQ. V shed 3 bases, J shed 3 bases, and the junction held 7 bases outside the gene matches. The CDR3 has 15 amino acids. CDR3 coding DNA: TGCGCCAGCAGCTCCCAGGGGGCTGGGGACACTGAAGCTTTCTTT. It translates to CASSSQGAGDTEAFF.

Only a few counts were recorded for this clonotype. The V call is TRBV20-1, the J call TRBJ1-2; D is uncertain. Germline V CDR1 and CDR2: DFQATT, SNEGSKA (reference sequence). Trimming shortened V by 2 bases and J by 8 bases, and 12 bases separated the two germline ends. This CDR3 comprises 12 residues. The CDR3 DNA reads as TGCAGTGCTAGAAGTCCGGCCTGGGGCTACACCTTC. Translation gives CSARSPAWGYTF.

Ten or more counts support this clonotype. The chain employs TRBV7-8 and TRBJ2-2, with D perhaps matching TRBD2 (7 bases). The V gene's germline CDR1 is SGHVS and CDR2 FQNEAQ. This CDR3 is 15 amino acids long. Trimming shortened V by 1 base and J by 7 bases, and 13 bases separated the two germline ends. CDR3 residues: CASSLGGGAGGELFF. The CDR3 nucleotides are TGTGCCAGCAGCTTAGGTGGGGGGGCCGGCGGGGAGCTGTTTTTT.

The chain recombines TRBV7-9 with TRBJ1-5; D is uncertain. This CDR3 is 14 amino acids long. Per the germline V gene, CDR1 is SEHNR and CDR2 is FQNEAQ (reference sequence). Trimming took off 8 bases at V and 4 bases at J, with 15 bases between the two ends. The CDR3 DNA follows: TGTGCCAGCGTCTTAGCGCTCAGTAATCAGCCCCAGCATTTT. It codes for CASVLALSNQPQHF.